Listed here are 24 T cell receptor beta chains from one sample, sequenced in a study of CD8 T cells in Susac syndrome. Random-hexamer reverse transcription was applied to about 0.45 to 1 ug RNA. TCRdb reprocessed the immunoSEQ multiplex PCR reads via MiXCR and lists one record per CDR3 protein. The table lists a few hundred thousand distinct CDR3 sequences, 75% to 85% of them singletons, with around 0.2% in the top ten. Material: CD8+ T cells from PBMCs. These receptors were taken from a human donor with multiple sclerosis.

This clonotype was detected only once. No conserved phenylalanine or tryptophan ends this CDR3, so it is likely a read error. The rearrangement links TRBV27 to TRBJ2-1; D possibly corresponds to TRBD2 (5 bases). The CDR3 loop spans 16 amino acids. V was clipped by 0 bases and J by 0 bases, with 9 bases between them. CDR1 MNHEY and CDR2 SMNVEV come from the germline V gene (reference sequence). Here the CDR3 reads CASSLSGGGSYNEQFL. Written as DNA, the CDR3 is TGTGCCAGCAGTTTATCAGGAGGAGGCTCCTACAATGAGCAGTTCCTC.

This rearrangement joins TRBV7-9 to TRBJ2-1; D unclear. Germline V lookup: CDR1 SEHNR, CDR2 FQNEAQ (reference sequence). The CDR3 is made up of 11 amino acids. Trimming removed 7 bases from V and 6 bases from J, with 7 bases in between. CDR3 amino acids: CASTDFNEQFF. CDR3 DNA sequence: TGTGCCAGCACCGATTTCAATGAGCAGTTCTTC.

The chain joins TRBV4-3 to TRBJ1-4; D remains ambiguous. CDR1 is LGHNA and CDR2 is YSLEER in the germline V gene. V was cut by 0 bases and J by 4 bases, with 24 bases left in between. The CDR3 totals 20 residues. The CDR3 coding sequence is TGCGCCAGCAGCCAAGATCTTGAGTGGCAGAGAGTGGCACTTAATGAAAAACTGTTTTTT. This gives the protein CASSQDLEWQRVALNEKLFF.

The rearrangement links TRBV19 to TRBJ1-3; 9 bases agree with TRBD1. This CDR3 is built from 16 residues. The germline gives CDR1 LNHDA, CDR2 SQIVND (reference sequence). The ends lost 8 bases at V and 2 bases at J; junction bases unmatched: 10. CDR3 loop: CASRPGTGSPGNTIYF. DNA for the CDR3: TGTGCCAGTCGCCCAGGGACAGGGAGTCCTGGAAACACCATATATTTT.

The chain joins TRBV30 to TRBJ1-1; no definite D call. This CDR3 contains 13 residues. Trimming took 0 bases from V and 4 from J, leaving 9 bases between them. Germline lookup yields CDR1 GTSNPN and CDR2 SVGIG (reference sequence). The CDR3 DNA is TGTGCCTGGAGTGTCCTCTGGACCACTGAAGCTTTCTTT. As protein: CAWSVLWTTEAFF.

This rearrangement joins TRBV6-5 to TRBJ1-1, with D perhaps matching TRBD1 (6 bases). The CDR3 extends over 14 amino acids. V lost 2 bases, J lost 4 bases, and 11 bases lay in between. Germline V gene data show CDR1 as MNHEY and CDR2 as SVGAGI. CDR3 nucleotides: TGTGCCAGCAGTTACGGTAACAGGGTCACTGAAGCTTTCTTT. As protein: CASSYGNRVTEAFF.

The chain carries TRBV28 and TRBJ2-7; no clear D gene. This CDR3 has 16 amino acids. V lost 6 bases and J lost 0, with 18 bases in between. Germline V gene data show CDR1 as MDHEN and CDR2 as SYDVKM. The CDR3 region is CASRLDRTSSSYEQYF. Here the CDR3 DNA reads TGTGCCAGCAGACTCGATAGGACGTCGAGCTCCTACGAGCAGTACTTC.

V is TRBV3-1 and J is TRBJ2-5; D gene unclear. This CDR3 is 17 amino acids long. V gave up 1 base and J gave up 2 bases, with 17 bases separating them. CDR1 and CDR2 (germline): LGHDT, YNNKEL (reference sequence). In DNA form, the CDR3 reads TGTGCCAGCAGCCAAGGAGGTCGGGTACCCGAACAAGAGACCCAGTACTTC. It encodes CASSQGGRVPEQETQYF.

The rearrangement uses TRBV4-3 and TRBJ1-5; possible D gene TRBD1, 6 bases. Germline CDR1 is LGHNA and CDR2 is YSLEER. This CDR3 is built from 16 residues. V was pared by 4 bases and J by 4 bases, with 17 bases between. This CDR3 is CASSPGASGVNQPQHF. CDR3 nucleotides: TGCGCCAGCAGCCCAGGGGCCAGTGGTGTGAATCAGCCCCAGCATTTT.

The chain is built from TRBV30 and TRBJ2-2; D tentatively reads TRBD1 or TRBD2 (5 bases each). This CDR3 spans 18 amino acids. Per the germline V gene, CDR1 is GTSNPN and CDR2 is SVGIG (reference sequence). V was trimmed by 1 base and J by 5 bases, leaving 23 bases between them. CDR3 DNA: TGTGCCTGGAGTGGGACATTAGTCGGCCGAGGGTGGACCGGGGAGCTGTTTTTT. This encodes CAWSGTLVGRGWTGELFF.

This clonotype was recorded once. The chain is built from TRBV7-2 and TRBJ2-7; D uncertain. This CDR3 is 14 amino acids long. V gave up 3 bases and J gave up 2 bases, with 11 bases separating them. Germline V gene lookup returns CDR1 SGHTA and CDR2 FQGNSA. The CDR3: CASSFGSVAYEQYF. The CDR3 nucleotides read TGTGCCAGCAGCTTCGGCTCGGTGGCCTACGAGCAGTACTTC.

This sequence joins TRBV24-1 and TRBJ2-1; TRBD2 matches at 14 bases. Looked up from germline, CDR1 is KGHDR and CDR2 is SFDVKD. The CDR3 spans 17 residues. Germline trimming cut 4 bases from V and 3 bases from J; bases unmatched to any gene: 4. The CDR3 region has the DNA TGTGCCACCAGTGAGGGGACTAGCGGGAGAATCTACAATGAGCAGTTCTTC. Encoded protein: CATSEGTSGRIYNEQFF.

This clonotype was observed once. The V call is TRBV29-1, the J call TRBJ1-2, with D possibly being TRBD1 (5 bases). The CDR3 loop spans 12 amino acids. The germline V and J ends were trimmed by 6 bases and 8 bases, with 16 bases remaining between them. Per germline, CDR1 SQVTM and CDR2 ANQGSEA. CDR3 nucleotide sequence: TGCAGCGTCCCGGGGGAGGCTCCAGGCTACACCTTC. It encodes CSVPGEAPGYTF.

The rearrangement links TRBV27 to TRBJ1-4; a possible D gene is TRBD1 (5 bases). Germline V lookup: CDR1 MNHEY, CDR2 SMNVEV (reference sequence). The V end lost 2 bases, the J end lost 10 bases, and 8 bases lay between the germline ends. The CDR3 contains 12 residues. The CDR3 DNA follows: TGTGCCAGCAGTTTAGGGCAGGGAAAACTGTTTTTT. Translation gives CASSLGQGKLFF.

The chain joins TRBV7-9 to TRBJ2-3; the match to TRBD2 covers 13 bases. CDR3 length: 16 amino acids. Germline lookup yields CDR1 SEHNR and CDR2 FQNEAQ (reference sequence). Trimming cost V 5 bases and J 7 bases; bases outside gene matches: 9. The CDR3 here is CASSMTSGRSANTQYF. The CDR3 coding sequence is TGTGCCAGCAGCATGACTAGCGGGAGGTCGGCAAATACGCAGTATTTT.

This clonotype was counted between two and nine times. The CDR3 bases are TGCAGCGGGTACCGACAGGGGCAAGCTTTCTTT. It yields the protein CSGYRQGQAFF. The genes are TRBV29-1 and TRBJ1-1, with 8 nucleotides matching TRBD1. J gave up 9 bases and V 7 bases, and 7 bases lay outside the gene matches. Germline CDR1 reads SQVTM; CDR2 reads ANQGSEA. The CDR3 has 11 residues.

The chain is built from TRBV5-4 and TRBJ1-1; D gene unclear. The length of the CDR3 is 12 residues. V lost 0 bases to trimming and J lost 8 bases, with 8 bases between them. Germline V gene data show CDR1 as SGHNT and CDR2 as YYREEE (reference sequence). CDR3 sequence reads: CASSLAPTEAFF. CDR3 DNA sequence: TGTGCCAGCAGCTTGGCCCCTACCGAAGCTTTCTTT.

In nucleotides, the CDR3 is TGTGCCAGCAGCTATTCCAGGGCCACAGAGTACGAGCAGTACTTC. This gives the protein CASSYSRATEYEQYF. This rearrangement joins TRBV6-5 to TRBJ2-7; a possible D gene is TRBD1 (5 bases). Trimming stripped 6 bases from V and 4 bases from J, with 19 bases between. The CDR3 length is 15 residues. Germline V gives CDR1 MNHEY, CDR2 SVGAGI.

The rearrangement uses TRBV4-3 and TRBJ2-7, with D maybe TRBD2 (6 bases). The CDR3 is 16 residues long. Trimming shortened V by 0 bases and J by 1 base, and 13 bases separated the two germline ends. The germline V gene has CDR1 LGHNA and CDR2 YSLEER. The CDR3 nucleotides read TGCGCCAGCAGCCAAGACCACCCTAGCGTATCCTACGAGCAGTACTTC. It yields the protein CASSQDHPSVSYEQYF.

Here the CDR3 DNA reads TGTGCCAGCAGCCCGGACTGGACCTCCTACGAGCAGTACTTC. This translates into CASSPDWTSYEQYF. The chain recombines TRBV9 with TRBJ2-7, with D possibly being TRBD2 (5 bases). Trimming removed 4 bases at V and 0 bases at J, with 11 bases between. The CDR3 runs to 14 residues. The germline V gene encodes CDR1 SGDLS and CDR2 YYNGEE. The full variable domain, completed using reference TRBV9 and TRBJ2-7, is DSGVTQTPKHLITATGQRVTLRCSPRSGDLSVYWYQQSLDQGLQFLIQYYNGEERAKGNILERFSAQQFPDLHSELNLSSLELGDSALYFCASSPDWTSYEQYFGPGTRLTVT.

This clonotype turned up a few times. This chain uses TRBV6-1 with TRBJ1-1, with a possible D match to TRBD1 (6 bases). The CDR3 length is 14 residues. V was shortened by 5 bases and J by 3 bases, with 13 bases between the two germline ends. Germline V gene lookup returns CDR1 MNHNS and CDR2 SASEGT. CDR3 amino acids: CASSRDGQYTEAFF. For the CDR3, the DNA is TGTGCCAGCAGTCGCGATGGACAGTACACTGAAGCTTTCTTT.

The chain employs TRBV28 and TRBJ2-1; D might be TRBD2 (5 bases). The CDR3 consists of 13 residues. Trimming removed 4 bases from V and 8 bases from J, with 12 bases in between. Germline loops: CDR1 MDHEN, CDR2 SYDVKM. The CDR3 loop is CASSWTWMDEQFF. As DNA, the CDR3 is TGTGCCAGCAGTTGGACTTGGATGGATGAGCAGTTCTTC.

V usage is TRBV19 and J usage is TRBJ2-1; D remains unclear. Germline CDR1 and CDR2: LNHDA and SQIVND (reference sequence). Deletions cut 5 bases from V and 0 bases from J, with 11 bases between. The CDR3 extends over 15 amino acids. CDR3 bases: TGTGCCAGTAGTGCCCTCCCCAGCTCCTACAATGAGCAGTTCTTC. It is translated as CASSALPSSYNEQFF.

This chain links TRBV7-2 with TRBJ2-7; 14 bases align to TRBD2. The CDR3 has 18 residues. V was clipped by 4 bases and J by 6 bases; unmatched bases: 14. Germline assignment: CDR1 SGHTA and CDR2 FQGNSA. CDR3 in amino acids: CASSYTRLAGGRTPEQYF. DNA for the CDR3: TGTGCCAGCAGCTATACCCGACTAGCGGGAGGGCGAACGCCCGAGCAGTACTTC. Full variable domain (remainder filled in from reference TRBV7-2 and TRBJ2-7): GAGVSQSPSNKVTEKGKDVELRCDPISGHTALYWYRQSLGQGLEFLIYFQGNSAPDKSGLPSDRFSAERTGGSVSTLTIQRTQQEDSAVYLCASSYTRLAGGRTPEQYFGPGTRLTVT.